What follows describes a single T cell receptor (beta chain). This clone was detected once. What this receptor recognizes is not known. No per-base quality is available; no much larger clone lies one base away. Libraries came from the immunoSEQ multiplex PCR assay. The multiplex PCR relied on a mix of 60 forward primers for TCR Vbeta segments and 13 reverse primers for TCR Jbeta segments. The CDR3 region of rearranged TCR beta genes was amplified from genomic DNA with a multiplex PCR assay. The Illumina HiSeq System was used to sequence the amplified TCR beta libraries as 87-base-pair reads. On the study's bioinformatics: Across the 670 or so repertoires, a later analysis counted 60 million to 90 million unique TCR beta chains, 9 million to 14 million of which were shared by at least two donors. A nearest-neighbor algorithm error-corrected the raw reads and collapsed the reads into unique sequences, merging closely related sequences to remove PCR and sequencing errors. CDR3 sequences were aligned to IMGT reference sequences to assign V, D and J gene segments. For a sequence to be retained, a match of at least six nucleotides was required to both a V gene segment and a J gene segment. A rearrangement was called productive if the CDR3 had no stop codons and remained in frame with V and J, and every other rearrangement was called non-productive. CDR3 was defined according to IMGT convention as the region running from the second conserved V-encoded cysteine to the conserved J-encoded phenylalanine. The earlier analysis of some 540 of the donors excluded any sequence lacking an unambiguous match to a single V gene segment. In an earlier analysis of approximately 610 of the donors, V segments were called functional above 56.7% productive rearrangements and were called segregating when the between-donor standard deviation exceeded 5%. A statistical classification framework was developed to diagnose cytomegalovirus status using the catalog of TCR beta chain sequences. In a later analysis, V and J genes were assigned by comparing TCR nucleotide sequences against IMGT/GENE-DB human TR gene sequences. A later analysis assigned CDR3 sequences and most-parsimonious VDJ recombination scenarios with the TCRdist pipeline. In a later analysis, each TCR beta chain was defined by its CDR3 amino acid sequence together with its V-gene family, and reads without a unique V-gene family were excluded. To address suspected cross-contamination and a sequencing artifact, a later analysis removed 550 to 750 highly shared, low-generation-probability nucleotide sequences. A later analysis calculated a clonal expansion index for each public chain from normalized within-repertoire ranks of inferred template counts. In a later analysis, generation probabilities were computed with a VDJ recombination model fitted to out-of-frame rearrangements, and the resulting probabilities were checked against IGoR. In a later analysis, hypergeometric tests were used to score TCR-TCR, TCR-HLA and TCR-CMV co-occurrence, with a repertoire-size bias correction applied to TCR pairs. To estimate false discovery rates, a later analysis permuted the HLA or CMV assignments 20 times. In a later analysis, co-occurring TCRs were grouped using DBSCAN, and TCRdist sequence similarity was added for clustering within HLA-allele-positive subsets. Repertoires with fewer than 30,000 or more than 120,000 public chains, plus five repertoires with anomalous nucleotide sharing, were excluded from co-occurrence clustering. The table was pulled from immuneACCESS by TCRdb, which kept in-frame rearrangements only. Such tables lose some clones; where checked, under half of the loss comes from unresolved V genes, and the rest has no known cause. V, J and clone size reflect that table, while D and trimming were determined from the DNA. This sample is represented by about 160,000 clones; almost 80% of them were singletons. Of the sample, around 1.3% is held by the ten largest clones.

The CDR3 runs 15 amino acids, cysteine and phenylalanine included. The only DNA kept is the CDR3, 45 bases in frame from the first base. V is trimmed back by 2 bases and J by 2 bases, and the junction contains 1 base that no gene match accounts for. Per the germline V gene (reference sequence), MNHNY is the CDR1 and SVGAGI is the CDR2. This sample was included in a study of cytomegalovirus exposure and HLA in healthy donors (dated 2017 in TCRdb). Background on the whole study: An earlier analysis of some 600 of the donors reported about 280 Gb of sequence data and approximately 120 million unique TCR beta sequences obtained from roughly 180 million T cells. All discovery cohort repertoires had been generated on a single sequencing platform. In addition to the first cohort of 500 to 850 subjects, a separate validation cohort of around 110 different subjects was used. Across around 400 genotyped donors of the cohort, an average of approximately 240,000 unique TCR beta nucleotide sequences per donor were sequenced, and 15% to 20% of those sequences were non-productive. To predict cytomegalovirus infection status, the study combined high-throughput TCR immunosequencing, statistical association of individual TCRs with disease status, and machine learning. The study used immunosequencing to profile the T cell repertoires of hundreds of subjects and linked those repertoires to cytomegalovirus serostatus. The study was designed to test whether signatures of past pathogen exposure could be identified by cataloging public T cell receptors. Typing coverage varied by locus: about 620-640 donors for A, B, C, DRB1 and DQB1; roughly 560 for DQA1; 600 to 610 for DPA1; 450 to 480 for DPB1. Rather than drawing on any new phenotypic data, the later analysis identified candidate immune exposures from TCR beta sequences and the way those sequences occurred across donors. A later analysis re-analyzed previously published TCR beta repertoires from several hundred donors and added high-resolution HLA genotyping to study TCR occurrence patterns. An earlier analysis of several hundred of the donors applied high-throughput TCR beta sequencing to assess whether each TCR beta V gene segment acted as functional or pseudogenic. An early release that covered about 600 HLA-typed donors contained approximately 300 gigabases of sequencing data and tens of millions of unique TCR sequences. Roughly five DR-DQ haplotypes were handled as single units for association and clustering, since linkage in the cohort was strong. Donor age, sex, ethnicity and CMV serostatus were collected together with the repertoire data. Of the 300 to 500 genotyped donors, over 80% were placed in the genetic ancestry cluster associated with self-reported Caucasian donors. HLA typing covered class I and class II loci at four-digit resolution. A later genetic analysis used genome-wide SNP genotypes for about 60% of the roughly 700 donors, treating that subset as a discovery cohort.

On the study overall, not on this receptor specifically: A cluster of highly shared sequence variants was judged likely to represent a technical artifact of the sequencing pipeline. In a later analysis, HLA-associated TCR beta chains showed more clonal expansion and lower generation probabilities than non-associated chains that were equally common. A later analysis found that TCR association rates varied across HLA loci, with DRB1 alleles showing the most associated TCRs and HLA-C alleles the fewest. HLA typing was unavailable for some donors at each locus, so association tests used only the typed subset. The authors suggested that the approach could potentially be generalized to other disease states and immunological phenotypes. In a later analysis, around 17,000 TCR beta sequences were associated with specific HLA alleles at a false discovery rate of 0.05. The classifier was reported to diagnose cytomegalovirus status with high specificity and sensitivity in both the original cohort and the validation cohort. Because the 87-base-pair reads could not distinguish some IMGT-functional V segments, including TRBV6-2 and TRBV6-3, those segments were excluded. The cohort was sequenced for TCR beta chains only, and without alpha or paired-chain data the features that could be detected were limited. Most CMV-associated TCR beta chains appeared to be HLA-restricted in a later analysis, and the HLA associations seemed to be driven largely by CMV exposure. According to a later analysis, parvovirus B19, influenza, CMV and Epstein-Barr virus appeared linked to several top co-occurrence clusters. Most TCR sequences were seen in very few donors, while some public TCRs were found in many individuals. The earlier analysis of approximately 590 of the donors excluded approximately 15 rarely observed V segments, including chromosome 9 orphons, because counts were too low. Three of the identified cytomegalovirus-associated TCR beta chains were confirmed in vitro to be specific for cytomegalovirus antigens. In a later genetic analysis, a missense DCLRE1C variant was associated with V-gene and J-gene trimming of TCR beta chains, and the association was replicated in an independent cohort. Immune exposure information for the cohort was limited to CMV serostatus. Linkage disequilibrium might explain the correlated functional status among segregating V segments, but an unknown experimental factor could not be excluded. Strong co-occurrence of HLA alleles, especially DR and DQ, made assigning TCR associations to individual alleles difficult. A further reported finding was that TCR beta sequences accurately predicted the HLA-A and HLA-B alleles for most subjects in the first cohort. The study gave a list of some 150 TCR beta chains associated with cytomegalovirus. A later genetic analysis reported fewer N-insertions in productive TCRs among donors in an Asian-associated ancestry cluster than the roughly 650-donor mean. In an earlier analysis of some 500 of the donors, most TCR beta V segments were observed in productive rearrangements about 87% or about 30% of the time, broadly matching IMGT annotations. Roughly uniform sequencing depth across donors was assumed in presence/absence analyses, although this assumption may not hold.

The cohort comprised around 690 healthy bone marrow donors. Cohort members were all nominally healthy when sampled, although unrecorded immune exposures were likely present. The donor was CMV seronegative and was included in the group of over 300 seronegative cohort members. A peripheral blood sample was provided by each donor, and peripheral blood mononuclear cells were used for TCR beta sequencing. Genomic DNA extraction from the blood cell samples was performed with the Qiagen DNeasy Blood Extraction Kit. The source of this sequence is a woman between 50 and 59 years old in good health and CMV-seronegative. This chain joins TRBV6-6 to TRBJ2-1; a stretch of 9 junction bases matches TRBD1. Input material: PBMCs. Here the CDR3 is given as CASSYGTGPYNEQFF. The DNA reads TGTGCCAGCAGTTACGGGACAGGGCCCTACAATGAGCAGTTCTTC.